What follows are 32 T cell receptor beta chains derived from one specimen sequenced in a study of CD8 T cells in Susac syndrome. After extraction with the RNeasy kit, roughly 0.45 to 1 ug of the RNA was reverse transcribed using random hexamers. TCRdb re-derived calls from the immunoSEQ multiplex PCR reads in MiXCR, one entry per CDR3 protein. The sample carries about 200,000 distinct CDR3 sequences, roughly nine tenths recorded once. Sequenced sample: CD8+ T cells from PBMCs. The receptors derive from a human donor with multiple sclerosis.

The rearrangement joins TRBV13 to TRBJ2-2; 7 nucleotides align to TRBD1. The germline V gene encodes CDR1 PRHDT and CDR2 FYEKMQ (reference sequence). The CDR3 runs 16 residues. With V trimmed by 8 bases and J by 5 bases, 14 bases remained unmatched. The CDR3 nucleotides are TGTGCCAGCTTTTGGACTCGACAGGGTCATACCGGGGAGCTGTTTTTT. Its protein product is CASFWTRQGHTGELFF.

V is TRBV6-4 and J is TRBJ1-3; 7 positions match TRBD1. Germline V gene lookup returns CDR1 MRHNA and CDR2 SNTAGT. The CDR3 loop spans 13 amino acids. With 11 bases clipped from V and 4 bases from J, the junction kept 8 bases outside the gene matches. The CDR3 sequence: CAGQVGEGNTIYF. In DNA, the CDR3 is TGTGCCGGACAGGTGGGAGAAGGAAACACCATATATTTT.

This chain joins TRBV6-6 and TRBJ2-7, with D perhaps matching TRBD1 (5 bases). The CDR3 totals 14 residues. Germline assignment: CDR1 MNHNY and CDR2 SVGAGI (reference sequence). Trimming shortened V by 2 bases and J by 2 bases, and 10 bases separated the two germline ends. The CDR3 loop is CASSYRHRTYEQYF. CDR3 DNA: TGTGCCAGCAGTTACCGTCACAGGACCTACGAGCAGTACTTC.

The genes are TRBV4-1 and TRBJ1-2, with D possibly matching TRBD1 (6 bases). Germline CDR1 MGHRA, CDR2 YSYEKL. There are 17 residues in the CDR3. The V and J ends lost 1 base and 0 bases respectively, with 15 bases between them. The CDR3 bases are TGCGCCAGCAGCCAAGGTAGGGCGACAGGACCTAACTATGGCTACACCTTC. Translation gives CASSQGRATGPNYGYTF.

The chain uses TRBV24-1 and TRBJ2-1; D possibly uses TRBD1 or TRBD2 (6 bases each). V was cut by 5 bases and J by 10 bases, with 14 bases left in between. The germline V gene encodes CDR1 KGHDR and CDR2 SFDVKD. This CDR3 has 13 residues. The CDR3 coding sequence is TGTGCCACCAGTGGCACGGGGGCCGAGGAGCAGTTCTTC. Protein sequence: CATSGTGAEEQFF.

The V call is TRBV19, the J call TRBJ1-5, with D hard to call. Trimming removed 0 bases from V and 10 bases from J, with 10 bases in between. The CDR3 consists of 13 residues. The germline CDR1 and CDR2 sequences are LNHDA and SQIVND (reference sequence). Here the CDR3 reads CASSIDGGNPQHF. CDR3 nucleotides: TGTGCCAGTAGTATAGATGGTGGGAACCCCCAGCATTTT.

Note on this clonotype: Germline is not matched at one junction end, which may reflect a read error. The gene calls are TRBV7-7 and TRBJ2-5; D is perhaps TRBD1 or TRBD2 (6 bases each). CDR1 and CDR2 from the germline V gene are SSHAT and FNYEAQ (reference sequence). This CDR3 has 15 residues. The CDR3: CASSLGGSGQETQYF. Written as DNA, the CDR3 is TGTGCTAGCAGCTTAGGGGGGTCGGGTCAAGAGACCCAGTACTTC.

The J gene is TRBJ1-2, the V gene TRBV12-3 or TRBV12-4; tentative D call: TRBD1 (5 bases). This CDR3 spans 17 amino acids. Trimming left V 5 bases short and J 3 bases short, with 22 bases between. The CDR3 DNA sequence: TGTGCCAGCAGTCCCCCCGGGACCGACCTAGGAGACTATGGCTACACCTTC. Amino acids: CASSPPGTDLGDYGYTF.

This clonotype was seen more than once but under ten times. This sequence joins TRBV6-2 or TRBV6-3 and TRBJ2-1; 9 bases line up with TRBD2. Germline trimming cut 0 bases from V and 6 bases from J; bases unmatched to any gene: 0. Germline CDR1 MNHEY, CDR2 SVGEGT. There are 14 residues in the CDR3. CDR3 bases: TGTGCCAGCAGTTACTCGGGACTAGCCAATGAGCAGTTCTTC. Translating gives CASSYSGLANEQFF.

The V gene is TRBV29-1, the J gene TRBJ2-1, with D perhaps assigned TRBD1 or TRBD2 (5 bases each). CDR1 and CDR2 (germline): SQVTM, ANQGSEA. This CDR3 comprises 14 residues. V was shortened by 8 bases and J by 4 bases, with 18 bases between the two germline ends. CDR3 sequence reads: CSLQMGDGYNEQFF. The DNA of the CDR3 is TGCAGCCTTCAAATGGGGGACGGGTACAATGAGCAGTTCTTC.

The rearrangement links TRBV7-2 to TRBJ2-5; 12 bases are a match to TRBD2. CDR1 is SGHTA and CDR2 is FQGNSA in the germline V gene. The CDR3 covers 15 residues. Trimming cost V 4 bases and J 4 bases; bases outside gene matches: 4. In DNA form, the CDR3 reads TGTGCCAGCAGCTCCGCGGGACTAGCGGGAGAGACCCAGTACTTC. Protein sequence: CASSSAGLAGETQYF.

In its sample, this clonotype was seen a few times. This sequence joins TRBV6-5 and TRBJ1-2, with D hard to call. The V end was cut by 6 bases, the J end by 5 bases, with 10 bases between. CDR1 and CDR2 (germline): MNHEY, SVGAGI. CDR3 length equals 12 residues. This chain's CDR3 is CASSGRGYGYTF. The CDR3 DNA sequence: TGTGCCAGCAGCGGCCGAGGGTATGGCTACACCTTC.

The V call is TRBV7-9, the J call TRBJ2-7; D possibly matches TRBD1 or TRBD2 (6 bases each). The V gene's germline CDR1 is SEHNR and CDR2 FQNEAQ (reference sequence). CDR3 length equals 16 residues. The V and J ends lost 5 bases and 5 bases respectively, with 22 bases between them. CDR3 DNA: TGTGCCAGCAGCAAGGAGTGGGGGGCCTCCAGGCACGAGCAGTACTTC. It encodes CASSKEWGASRHEQYF. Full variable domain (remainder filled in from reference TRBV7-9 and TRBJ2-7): DTGVSQNPRHKITKRGQNVTFRCDPISEHNRLYWYRQTLGQGPEFLTYFQNEAQLEKSRLLSDRFSAERPKGSFSTLEIQRTEQGDSAMYLCASSKEWGASRHEQYFGPGTRLTVT.

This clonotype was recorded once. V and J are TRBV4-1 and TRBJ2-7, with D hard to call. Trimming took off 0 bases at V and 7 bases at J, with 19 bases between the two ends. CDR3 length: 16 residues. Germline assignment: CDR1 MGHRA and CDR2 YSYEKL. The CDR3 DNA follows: TGCGCCAGCAGCCAAGATGGCGCCAGGACGGTCGGGGAGCAGTACTTC. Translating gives CASSQDGARTVGEQYF.

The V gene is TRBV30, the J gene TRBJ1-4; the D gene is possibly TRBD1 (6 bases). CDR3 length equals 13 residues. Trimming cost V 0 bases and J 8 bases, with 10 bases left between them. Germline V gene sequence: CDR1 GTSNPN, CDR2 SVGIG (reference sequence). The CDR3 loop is CAWSVGGTEKLFF. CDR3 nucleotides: TGTGCCTGGAGTGTAGGGGGAACCGAAAAACTGTTTTTT.

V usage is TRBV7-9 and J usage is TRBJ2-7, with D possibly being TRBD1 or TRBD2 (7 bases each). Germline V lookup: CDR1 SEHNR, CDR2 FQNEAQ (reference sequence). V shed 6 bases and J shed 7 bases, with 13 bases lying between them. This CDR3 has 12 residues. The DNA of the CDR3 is TGTGCCAGCAGGTCCCAGGGGGGGGAGCAGTACTTC. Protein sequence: CASRSQGGEQYF.

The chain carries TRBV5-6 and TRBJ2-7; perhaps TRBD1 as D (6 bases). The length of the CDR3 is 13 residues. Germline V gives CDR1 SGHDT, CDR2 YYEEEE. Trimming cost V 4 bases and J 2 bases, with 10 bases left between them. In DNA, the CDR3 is TGTGCCAGCAGCCCGACAGGCGCCTACGAGCAGTACTTC. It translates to CASSPTGAYEQYF.

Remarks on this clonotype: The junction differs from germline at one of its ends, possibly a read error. The CDR3 DNA is TGTACCAGCAGCCTACTAGCGGGAGGAGGCTATGAGCAGTTCTTC. It is translated as CTSSLLAGGGYEQFF. The chain couples TRBV7-8 to TRBJ2-1; TRBD2 aligns across 12 bases. The germline V gene encodes CDR1 SGHVS and CDR2 FQNEAQ. CDR3 length: 15 residues.

DNA of the CDR3: TGTGCCAGCAGCCGCGGGACAGCAACCTACGAGCAGTACTTC. Protein product: CASSRGTATYEQYF. The chain combines TRBV5-6 with TRBJ2-7; a weak D match, TRBD1 (7 bases). The V end lost 4 bases, the J end lost 2 bases, and 13 bases lay between the germline ends. The germline CDR1 and CDR2 sequences are SGHDT and YYEEEE. The CDR3 is made up of 14 amino acids.

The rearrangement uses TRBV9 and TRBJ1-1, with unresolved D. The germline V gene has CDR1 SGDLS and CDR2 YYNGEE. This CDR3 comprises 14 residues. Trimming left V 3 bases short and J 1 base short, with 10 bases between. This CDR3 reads CASSGREGNTEAFF. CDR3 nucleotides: TGTGCCAGCAGCGGGAGGGAGGGGAACACTGAAGCTTTCTTT.

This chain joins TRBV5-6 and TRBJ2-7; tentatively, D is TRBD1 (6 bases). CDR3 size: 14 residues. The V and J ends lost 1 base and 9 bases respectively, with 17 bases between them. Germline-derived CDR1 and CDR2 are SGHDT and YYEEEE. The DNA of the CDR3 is TGTGCCAGCAGCTTGAGGGACATCTCTGGTAGGCAGTACTTC. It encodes CASSLRDISGRQYF.

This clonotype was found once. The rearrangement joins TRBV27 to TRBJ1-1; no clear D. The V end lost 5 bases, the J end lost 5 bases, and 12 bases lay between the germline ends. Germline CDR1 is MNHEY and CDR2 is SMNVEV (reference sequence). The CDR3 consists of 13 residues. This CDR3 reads CASSHAAGTEAFF. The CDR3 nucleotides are TGTGCCAGCAGTCATGCGGCGGGGACTGAAGCTTTCTTT.

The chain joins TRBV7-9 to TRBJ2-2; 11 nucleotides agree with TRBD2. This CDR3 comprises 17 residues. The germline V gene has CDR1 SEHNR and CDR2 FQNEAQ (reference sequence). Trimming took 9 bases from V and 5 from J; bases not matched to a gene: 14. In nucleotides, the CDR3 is TGTGCCAGTCCATCCGGGACTAGCGGCATCTTAACCGGGGAGCTGTTTTTT. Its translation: CASPSGTSGILTGELFF. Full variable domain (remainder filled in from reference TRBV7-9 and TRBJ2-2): DTGVSQNPRHKITKRGQNVTFRCDPISEHNRLYWYRQTLGQGPEFLTYFQNEAQLEKSRLLSDRFSAERPKGSFSTLEIQRTEQGDSAMYLCASPSGTSGILTGELFFGEGSRLTVL.

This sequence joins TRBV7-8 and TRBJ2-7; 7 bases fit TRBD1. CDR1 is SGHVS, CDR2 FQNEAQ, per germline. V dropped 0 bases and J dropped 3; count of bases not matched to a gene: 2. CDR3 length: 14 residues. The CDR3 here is CASSLARQGYEQYF. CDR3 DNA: TGTGCCAGCAGCTTAGCTAGACAGGGCTACGAGCAGTACTTC.

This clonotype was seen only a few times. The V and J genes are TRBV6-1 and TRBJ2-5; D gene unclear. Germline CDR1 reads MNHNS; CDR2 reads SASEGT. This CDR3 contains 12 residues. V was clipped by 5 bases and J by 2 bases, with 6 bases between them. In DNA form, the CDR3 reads TGTGCCAGCAGTTCCGATCAAGAGACCCAGTACTTC. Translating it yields CASSSDQETQYF.

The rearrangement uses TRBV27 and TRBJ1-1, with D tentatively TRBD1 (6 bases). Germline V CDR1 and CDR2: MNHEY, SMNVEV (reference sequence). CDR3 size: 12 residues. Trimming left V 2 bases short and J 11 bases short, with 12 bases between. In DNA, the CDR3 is TGTGCCAGCAGTTTAAGCGGGGGCATGGCTTTCTTT. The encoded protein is CASSLSGGMAFF.

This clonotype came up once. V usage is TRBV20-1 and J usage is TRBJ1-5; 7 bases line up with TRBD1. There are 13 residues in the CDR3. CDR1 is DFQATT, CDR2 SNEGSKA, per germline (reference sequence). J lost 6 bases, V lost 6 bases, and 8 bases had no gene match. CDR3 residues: CSAITGESQPQHF. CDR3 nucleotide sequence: TGCAGTGCCATTACAGGGGAGAGTCAGCCCCAGCATTTT.

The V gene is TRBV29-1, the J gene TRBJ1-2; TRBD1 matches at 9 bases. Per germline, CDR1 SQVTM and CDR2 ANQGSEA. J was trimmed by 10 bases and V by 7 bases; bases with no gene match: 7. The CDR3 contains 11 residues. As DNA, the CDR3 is TGCAGCGCTAGGACAGGGGAGGACTACACCTTC. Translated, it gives CSARTGEDYTF.

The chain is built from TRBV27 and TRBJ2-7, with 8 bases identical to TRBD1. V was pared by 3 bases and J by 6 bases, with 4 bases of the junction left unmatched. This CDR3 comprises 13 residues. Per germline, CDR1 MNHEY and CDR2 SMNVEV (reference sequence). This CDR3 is CASSFLQGAEQYF. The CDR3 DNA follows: TGTGCCAGCAGTTTCCTTCAGGGGGCCGAGCAGTACTTC.

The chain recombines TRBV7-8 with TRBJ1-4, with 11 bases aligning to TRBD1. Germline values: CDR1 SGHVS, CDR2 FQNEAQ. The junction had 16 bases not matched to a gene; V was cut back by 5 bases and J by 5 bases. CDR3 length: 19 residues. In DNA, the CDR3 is TGTGCCAGCAGCCTCAACTTAGGGACAGGGGGAGTTGGGAATGAAAAACTGTTTTTT. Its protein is CASSLNLGTGGVGNEKLFF.

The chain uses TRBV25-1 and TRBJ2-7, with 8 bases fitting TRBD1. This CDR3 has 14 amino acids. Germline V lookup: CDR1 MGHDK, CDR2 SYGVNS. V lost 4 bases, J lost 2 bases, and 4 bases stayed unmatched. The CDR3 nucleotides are TGTGCCAGCAGTGTCGGGACAGGCACCTACGAGCAGTACTTC. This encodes CASSVGTGTYEQYF.

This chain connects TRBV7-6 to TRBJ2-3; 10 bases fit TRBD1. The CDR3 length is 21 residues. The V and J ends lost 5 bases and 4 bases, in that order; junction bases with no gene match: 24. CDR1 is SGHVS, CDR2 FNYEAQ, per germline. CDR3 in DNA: TGTGCCAGCAGCCTACCGACAGGGGGCGATTTCGGGAGGGCCGGGTCAGATACGCAGTATTTT. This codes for CASSLPTGGDFGRAGSDTQYF.